This T cell receptor (beta chain) was captured by sequencing in a study of blood T cell repertoires in COVID-19 (dated by TCRdb to between 2020 and 2021). In the study overall: Samples from collaborators originated in the United States, Italy and Spain and spanned both the acute and convalescent phases of COVID-19. The prospective study material was composed of cDNA or gDNA derived from T cells, B-cell-depleted T cells, or PBMCs. Sample metadata almost always included a de-identified subject ID, COVID-19 status, age in years and sex. The samples were drawn from the first 160 participants of the ongoing ImmuneRACE study and from roughly 1,300 subjects provided by 6 global collaborators. The dataset comprised deeply sampled blood TCRbeta repertoires from subjects exposed to, actively infected with, or recovered from COVID-19. The repertoires were released in a freely available public database meant as a resource for research on the immune response to SARS-CoV-2. Where available, HLA class I and class II types were obtained from metadata supplied by the sample provider rather than from assay-based typing.

Worth noting for this clone: No cognate antigen has been identified for it. The record has no base qualities; no much larger clone is one base away.

Relative to germline, V is missing 8 bases and J is missing 2 bases, with 11 bases of the junction outside any gene match. For CDR1 and CDR2, the germline V gene lists MRHNA and SNTAGT. The cysteine opens and the phenylalanine closes a CDR3 of 15 amino acids. Just CDR3 DNA is preserved here, 45 bases in frame from base 1. Whole blood was collected in K2EDTA tubes by collaborating institutions according to the institutions' own protocols. For TCRbeta analysis, collaborator samples were shipped as frozen whole blood, as isolated PBMCs, or as DNA extracted from either sample type. Study-wide findings and limitations: How much clinical and demographic metadata was included differed by source and by participant, and the metadata was provided uncurated.

TCRbeta CDR3 regions were amplified from genomic DNA using the immunoSEQ Assay, a bias-controlled multiplex PCR. As for the authors' bioinformatics: The number of nucleated cells in each sample was estimated by amplification of reference gene primers within the assay. Sequence reads were collapsed and filtered to measure the absolute abundance of every unique TCRbeta CDR3 rearrangement. For each sample, productive Simpson clonality was calculated as the square root of Simpson's diversity index over productive rearrangements. TCRdb carries this immuneACCESS record with in-frame sequences only. Its versions omit some clonotypes, under half of them owing to an unresolved V gene in the studies checked, with the rest unexplained. V and J calls and clone size follow that table, whereas D and trimming were derived from the DNA. This sample has about 120,000 clones in its table, and 85% to 90% of those were observed once. The ten largest clones represent over 4% of the sample.

Specimen: peripheral blood. The chain couples TRBV6-4 to TRBJ2-7; 8 central bases correspond to TRBD1. The receptor was isolated from a woman in her forties or fifties with acute or convalescent COVID-19. In nucleotides, the sequence is TGTGCCAGCTATACTAAGGACAGGGAGGCCTACGAGCAGTACTTC. Its coded protein is CASYTKDREAYEQYF.